The rows below give T cell receptor beta chains drawn from one sample of a study of blood T cell repertoires in COVID-19. The repertoire was sequenced with immunoSEQ multiplex PCR; TCRdb's copy has only in-frame clones and lacks some. The sample contains a few hundred thousand clones, approximately 83% of which appear only once. Sample: PBMCs or T cells enriched from blood (not recorded which). The source is a man aged 25 to 40 who had recovered from COVID-19. Each CDR3 is given with its conserved first and last residue. D genes are given only for firm matches. Not all rows give a size; the values are once, few, many and, for expanded clones, a class.

d_call clone_size j_call v_call cdr3_aa cdr3_nt
NA NA TRBJ2-5 TRBV24-1 CATSDGRQGETQYF TGTGCCACCAGTGATGGGCGGCAGGGGGAGACCCAGTACTTC
NA NA TRBJ1-3 TRBV2 CASSVRGPGNTIYF TGTGCCAGCAGTGTTAGAGGGCCGGGAAACACCATATATTTT
NA once TRBJ2-7 TRBV7-6 CASSLRIGGEQYF TGTGCCAGCAGCTTACGTATAGGGGGCGAGCAGTACTTC
TRBD2 NA TRBJ2-2 TRBV4-1 CASSPAPGTSGRANTGELFF TGCGCCAGCAGCCCTGCTCCCGGGACTAGCGGGCGCGCGAACACCGGGGAGCTGTTTTTT
NA NA TRBJ1-2 TRBV9 CASSVAANYGYTF TGTGCCAGCAGCGTAGCGGCTAACTATGGCTACACCTTC
TRBD1 once TRBJ2-7 TRBV30 CAWRPTGGIGVYEQYF TGTGCCTGGAGACCAACAGGGGGTATCGGTGTTTACGAGCAGTACTTC
TRBD1 once TRBJ1-6 TRBV5-1 CASRAGTGGASYNSPLHF TGCGCCAGCAGGGCCGGGACAGGGGGCGCTTCCTATAATTCACCCCTCCACTTT
TRBD1 NA TRBJ2-2 TRBV5-1 CASSPDRTNTGELFF TGCGCCAGCAGCCCGGACAGGACGAACACCGGGGAGCTGTTTTTT
NA NA TRBJ1-1 TRBV6-6 CASSSSGVGTEAFF TGTGCCAGCAGTTCATCAGGGGTTGGCACTGAAGCTTTCTTT
NA NA TRBJ1-1 TRBV19 CASSRYGGGTSTEAFF TGTGCCAGTAGTAGGTATGGGGGGGGGACTAGCACTGAAGCTTTCTTT
TRBD1 NA TRBJ1-2 TRBV10-2 CASSPGTGGYYGYTF TGCGCCAGCAGCCCCGGGACAGGGGGTTACTATGGCTACACCTTC
TRBD2 NA TRBJ2-7 TRBV3-1/TRBV3-2 CASSQGLAGSDEQYF TGTGCCAGCAGCCAAGGTCTAGCGGGGAGTGACGAGCAGTACTTC
TRBD2 NA TRBJ2-3 TRBV5-8 CASSLGTSGTDTQYF TGTGCCAGCAGCTTGGGGACTAGCGGCACAGATACGCAGTATTTT
NA NA TRBJ1-5 TRBV10-3 CAISEGQGSSNQPQHF TGTGCCATCAGCGAGGGGCAGGGAAGTAGCAATCAGCCCCAGCATTTT
NA NA TRBJ2-7 TRBV2 CASSTGPANYEQYF TGTGCCAGCAGCACAGGACCTGCCAACTACGAGCAGTACTTC
NA NA TRBJ2-3 TRBV7-2 CASSLAKLSGTDTQYF TGTGCCAGCAGCTTAGCGAAGCTAAGCGGCACAGATACGCAGTATTTT
TRBD1 NA TRBJ1-2 TRBV19 CASSITGTVRTNYGYTF TGTGCCAGTAGTATAACCGGGACAGTCAGAACTAACTATGGCTACACCTTC
NA NA TRBJ2-1 TRBV7-2 CASSLGLAYEQFF TGTGCCAGCAGCTTAGGGCTAGCGTACGAGCAGTTCTTC
NA many TRBJ2-2 TRBV6-1 CASSERDTGELFF TGTGCCAGCAGTGAACGCGATACCGGGGAGCTGTTTTTT
NA NA TRBJ1-1 TRBV5-4 CASSSGRVGTEAFF TGTGCCAGCAGCTCGGGCAGGGTGGGCACTGAAGCTTTCTTT
TRBD1 NA TRBJ1-3 TRBV2 CASSGQGGNTIYF TGTGCCAGCAGTGGACAGGGCGGAAACACCATATATTTT
NA NA TRBJ2-3 TRBV2 CASWRGGTGLQYF TGTGCCAGTTGGAGGGGGGGCACGGGATTGCAGTATTTT
TRBD2 NA TRBJ2-1 TRBV11-2 CASSSAGGSYNEQFF TGTGCCAGCAGCTCAGCGGGGGGTTCCTACAATGAGCAGTTCTTC
TRBD2 NA TRBJ2-2 TRBV3-1/TRBV3-2 CASSPAGGRKTGELFF TGTGCCAGCAGTCCCGCGGGAGGAAGGAAGACCGGGGAGCTGTTTTTT
NA NA TRBJ2-2 TRBV11-2 CASSLQPIAGELFF TGTGCCAGCAGCTTACAACCGATAGCCGGGGAGCTGTTTTTT
TRBD1 NA TRBJ2-3 TRBV7-3 CASSPQGAEDTQYF TGTGCCAGCAGCCCACAGGGGGCGGAAGATACGCAGTATTTT
NA NA TRBJ1-6 TRBV7-9 CAGSGGSYNSPLHF TGTGCCGGATCCGGGGGCTCCTATAATTCACCCCTCCACTTT
NA NA TRBJ2-1 TRBV29-1 CSVEEGAKRNEQFF TGCAGCGTTGAAGAGGGGGCCAAGAGGAATGAGCAGTTCTTC
TRBD2 NA TRBJ2-3 TRBV11-3 CASSLLAGGQYTQYF TGTGCCAGCAGCTTGCTAGCGGGGGGGCAATATACGCAGTATTTT
NA NA TRBJ2-3 TRBV6-2/TRBV6-3 CASSYLRVTDTQYF TGTGCCAGCAGTTACCTTCGGGTCACAGATACGCAGTATTTT
NA NA TRBJ1-1 TRBV24-1 CATSGPGARPEAFF TGTGCCACCAGTGGCCCAGGGGCAAGGCCTGAAGCTTTCTTT
TRBD1 NA TRBJ1-2 TRBV6-5 CASRRRDRGDYGYTF TGTGCCAGCAGACGCCGGGACAGGGGTGACTATGGCTACACCTTC
NA NA TRBJ1-2 TRBV9 CASTPVPTELGYGYTF TGTGCCAGCACGCCCGTCCCTACAGAGCTCGGCTATGGCTACACCTTC
NA NA TRBJ1-5 TRBV7-8 CASSLGHLQGPQHF TGTGCCAGCAGCTTGGGACACTTACAGGGGCCCCAGCATTTT
TRBD1 NA TRBJ1-2 TRBV5-6 CASSQTGYYGYTF TGTGCCAGCAGCCAGACAGGGTACTATGGCTACACCTTC
NA NA TRBJ1-1 TRBV18 CASSPQGLNTEAFF TGTGCCAGCTCACCACAGGGGCTGAACACTGAAGCTTTCTTT
NA NA TRBJ2-6 TRBV12-3/TRBV12-4 CASRGSGANVLTF TGTGCCAGCCGGGGGTCAGGGGCCAACGTCCTGACTTTC
NA NA TRBJ1-3 TRBV5-1 CASSLVGTSGNTIYF TGCGCCAGCAGCTTGGTAGGGACATCTGGAAACACCATATATTTT
NA NA TRBJ2-7 TRBV12-3/TRBV12-4 CASSGGLYEQYF TGTGCCAGCTCTGGGGGGTTGTACGAGCAGTACTTC
TRBD1 NA TRBJ2-1 TRBV2 CASTPLRTGLGNEQFF TGTGCCAGCACCCCCCTGAGGACAGGGTTGGGCAATGAGCAGTTCTTC
TRBD1 NA TRBJ1-4 TRBV10-1 CARGTGGSLETNEKLFF TGCGCCAGAGGAACAGGGGGTTCTTTGGAAACTAATGAAAAACTGTTTTTT
TRBD2 once TRBJ2-3 TRBV5-4 CASSAGTSDTTDTQYF TGTGCCAGCAGCGCAGGGACTAGCGATACGACAGATACGCAGTATTTT
NA NA TRBJ1-1 TRBV5-1 CASSLAGEYTEAFF TGCGCCAGCAGCTTGGCCGGTGAGTACACTGAAGCTTTCTTT
NA NA TRBJ1-1 TRBV19 CASSIRGLNTEAFF TGTGCCAGTAGTATAAGGGGACTTAACACTGAAGCTTTCTTT
TRBD2 NA TRBJ2-7 TRBV5-6 CASSAGGFSYEQYF TGTGCCAGCAGCGCCGGGGGGTTCTCCTACGAGCAGTACTTC
TRBD1 few TRBJ1-2 TRBV15 CATSREPTGGPYGYTF TGTGCCACCAGCAGAGAGCCGACAGGGGGGCCCTATGGCTACACCTTC
TRBD1 NA TRBJ1-5 TRBV7-8 CASSLDRGRNQPQHF TGTGCCAGCAGCTTGGACAGGGGGAGGAATCAGCCCCAGCATTTT
NA NA TRBJ1-2 TRBV10-3 CAISGLRTDKGDYGYTF TGTGCCATCAGTGGGCTGCGCACAGACAAAGGGGACTATGGCTACACCTTC
NA NA TRBJ2-7 TRBV27 CASSSLQVFSYEQYF TGTGCCAGCAGTTCCTTACAGGTCTTTTCCTACGAGCAGTACTTC
NA once TRBJ2-5 TRBV18 CASSPSRTAQETQYF TGTGCCAGCTCACCATCCCGGACAGCACAAGAGACCCAGTACTTC
NA NA TRBJ1-2 TRBV20-1 CSKGTPYGYTF TGCAGTAAAGGGACACCTTATGGCTACACCTTC
NA NA TRBJ1-1 TRBV5-1 CASSPLGVEDTEAFF TGCGCCAGCAGCCCCCTCGGGGTTGAGGACACTGAAGCTTTCTTT
NA NA TRBJ2-7 TRBV7-9 CASSLAGGVDEQYF TGTGCCAGCAGCTTGGCTGGGGGCGTCGACGAGCAGTACTTC
TRBD2 NA TRBJ2-1 TRBV10-3 CATGLAGANEQFF TGTGCCACAGGACTAGCGGGGGCGAATGAGCAGTTCTTC
NA NA TRBJ1-2 TRBV12-3/TRBV12-4 CASTLDRRLGYTF TGTGCCAGCACCCTGGACAGAAGGCTCGGCTACACCTTC
TRBD1 few TRBJ1-2 TRBV2 CASNGDSYGYTF TGTGCCAGCAATGGGGACAGCTATGGCTACACCTTC